Given below is one T cell receptor beta chain in context. It lacks a known antigen. No quality values exist for individual bases; no much larger clone is one base distant. TCRbeta CDR3 regions were amplified from genomic DNA by means of the immunoSEQ Assay, a bias-controlled multiplex PCR. As for the original processing: The number of nucleated cells in each sample was estimated by amplification of reference gene primers within the assay. To quantify the absolute abundance of each unique TCRbeta CDR3 rearrangement, sequence reads were collapsed and filtered. For each sample, productive Simpson clonality was calculated by taking the square root of Simpson's diversity index across productive rearrangements. TCRdb limited this immuneACCESS table to in-frame rearrangements with V and J called. A share of clones is missing; checked studies link under half to unresolved V genes, and the rest is unexplained. V and J calls and clone size come straight from that table; D and trimming were deduced from the DNA. This sample holds about 190,000 clones; more than 75% were observed only once. The top ten clones comprise 17% of the sample.

This sample is drawn from a study of blood T cell repertoires in COVID-19 (dated by TCRdb to the early 2020s). Some background on the complete study: Samples from collaborators originated in the United States, Italy and Spain and spanned both the acute and convalescent phases of COVID-19. The prospective study material was composed of cDNA or gDNA derived from T cells, B-cell-depleted T cells, or PBMCs. Deeply sampled blood TCRbeta repertoires from subjects exposed to, actively infected with, or recovered from COVID-19 were included in the dataset. The repertoires were released in a freely available public database meant as a resource for research on the immune response to SARS-CoV-2. The samples were drawn from two sources: the first 160 participants of the ongoing ImmuneRACE study, and 1,200 or so subjects contributed by 6 global collaborators. The sample metadata nearly always contained a de-identified subject ID, COVID-19 status, age in years and sex. Where HLA class I and class II types were available, the types were taken from metadata supplied by the sample provider, not from assay-based typing. What the work shows at the level of the full study, not this receptor alone: How much clinical and demographic metadata was included differed by source and by participant, and the metadata was provided uncurated.

Participants in the prospective study were enrolled through a virtual design, were aged roughly 18 to 100 years, and lived in 24 United States geographic areas. To assign participants to cohorts, the prospective study relied on clinical history that participants themselves reported in a screening survey and a study questionnaire. In the prospective study, whole blood, serum and a nasopharyngeal or oropharyngeal swab were collected from each participant by mobile phlebotomists. Over a roughly 2-month period, participants in the prospective study had the option of providing additional blood draws and questionnaires. Before DNA extraction, blood samples from the prospective study were shipped at room temperature or frozen. This TCR was sampled from a woman aged 45-60 years with acute COVID-19. The sequencing input was PBMCs or T cells enriched from blood (not recorded which).

This receptor carries the CDR3 CASSFFLGGVRPLHF. In nucleotide form, the sequence is TGTGCCAGCAGCTTCTTCCTCGGGGGGGTCAGACCCCTCCACTTT. Recombination joined TRBV7-2 with TRBJ1-6; matching of 5 bases hints at TRBD1 as the D gene. Spanning cysteine to phenylalanine, the CDR3 consists of 15 amino acids. Only CDR3 DNA remains: 45 bases, in frame from the first base. The germline ends are 18 bases apart after V is trimmed by 3 bases and J by 12 bases. From a lookup of the germline V gene, CDR1 and CDR2 are SGHTA and FQGNSA.